Each of the 4 T cell receptor beta chains below was sequenced from the same sample in a study of blood T cell repertoires in COVID-19. Sequencing was performed with immunoSEQ multiplex PCR; in TCRdb, only in-frame clones are kept and a portion is missing. This repertoire shows some 110,000 clones, around 90% found once; its top ten account for around 2.1%. Specimen: peripheral blood. These receptors were collected from a man aged 50-59 years with COVID-19, enrolled during active disease.

The V call is TRBV19, the J call TRBJ1-6; D gene unclear. Trimming cost V 3 bases and J 1 base, with 7 bases left between them. From germline, CDR1 is LNHDA and CDR2 SQIVND (reference sequence). This CDR3 contains 15 residues. CDR3 DNA sequence: TGTGCCAGTAGTATCACCGGTTCCTATAATTCACCCCTCCACTTT. This gives the protein CASSITGSYNSPLHF.

This chain uses TRBV5-4 with TRBJ2-7; TRBD2 aligns across 7 bases. V trimming: 3 bases; J trimming: 4 bases; junction bases outside the gene matches: 10. CDR1 SGHNT and CDR2 YYREEE come from the germline V gene (reference sequence). The CDR3 sequence is 15 residues long. Here the CDR3 reads CASSSRLADPYEQYF. The CDR3 DNA follows: TGTGCCAGCAGCTCCAGACTAGCAGACCCTTACGAGCAGTACTTC.

The chain combines TRBV2 with TRBJ2-3, with D perhaps matching TRBD1 (7 bases). Trimming removed 8 bases at V and 1 base at J, with 13 bases between. The CDR3 runs 14 residues. CDR1 is SNHLY and CDR2 is FYNNEI in the germline V gene. The CDR3 coding sequence is TGTGCCAGCGGAGGGGGCCGTGGCACAGATACGCAGTATTTT. Amino acids: CASGGGRGTDTQYF.

This chain links TRBV27 with TRBJ1-1, with a possible D match to TRBD1 (5 bases). The ends were cut back, 7 bases at V and 3 bases at J, with 15 bases in the middle. This CDR3 region has 14 residues. Germline assignment: CDR1 MNHEY and CDR2 SMNVEV (reference sequence). The CDR3 DNA reads as TGTGCCAGCAAAGAGGAGGGGTCGGACACTGAAGCTTTCTTT. Translating it yields CASKEEGSDTEAFF.